This entry lists 9 T cell receptor beta chains sequenced from one sample in a study of blood T cell repertoires in COVID-19. Assay used: immunoSEQ multiplex PCR; TCRdb lists only in-frame clones, some missing. The profile shows about 300,000 clones, roughly 90% of them singletons. Sequenced input: peripheral blood. The receptors stem from a man younger than 35 who had recovered from COVID-19.

As for this clone: With a much larger clone just one base away, this may be a read error. V gene TRBV12-3 or TRBV12-4 combines with J gene TRBJ1-4; TRBD1 matches 9 bases. The CDR3 runs 13 residues. The J segment lost 5 bases and the V segment lost 6 bases, leaving 1 base of the junction unmatched. CDR3 protein: CASSGTGNEKLFF. The CDR3 nucleotides are TGTGCCAGCAGCGGGACAGGGAATGAAAAACTGTTTTTT.

The genes are TRBV6-6 and TRBJ2-3; perhaps TRBD2 as D (5 bases). Trimming cost V 5 bases and J 0 bases, with 9 bases left between them. The CDR3 loop spans 14 amino acids. Germline assignment: CDR1 MNHNY and CDR2 SVGAGI (reference sequence). CDR3 region: CASSPGGSTDTQYF. In nucleotides, the CDR3 is TGTGCCAGCAGTCCCGGCGGGAGCACAGATACGCAGTATTTT.

The chain combines TRBV7-7 with TRBJ2-1; TRBD2 is a possible D gene (5 bases). Germline V CDR1 and CDR2: SSHAT, FNYEAQ (reference sequence). The CDR3 consists of 16 residues. The V end was cut by 5 bases, the J end by 2 bases, with 16 bases between. The CDR3 here is CASSEPLADTYNEQFF. In DNA, the CDR3 is TGTGCCAGCAGCGAACCTCTAGCCGATACCTACAATGAGCAGTTCTTC.

V is TRBV6-5 and J is TRBJ1-6; D is uncertain. CDR1 and CDR2 from the germline V gene are MNHEY and SVGAGI. V shed 0 bases and J shed 8 bases, with 11 bases lying between them. The CDR3 covers 15 residues. CDR3 protein: CASSYSRIGDSPLHF. CDR3 nucleotides: TGTGCCAGCAGTTACTCGAGAATCGGGGATTCACCCCTCCACTTT.

The rearrangement joins TRBV27 to TRBJ2-3; D may be TRBD2 (5 bases). Per the germline V gene, CDR1 is MNHEY and CDR2 is SMNVEV (reference sequence). The germline V and J ends were trimmed by 7 bases and 0 bases, with 20 bases remaining between them. The CDR3 is made up of 17 amino acids. CDR3 protein: CASTSRPLASSTDTQYF. The CDR3 nucleotides read TGTGCCAGCACCTCCCGCCCCTTAGCGTCTAGCACAGATACGCAGTATTTT.

In its sample, this clone was seen once. The V gene is TRBV4-3, the J gene TRBJ2-1, with D possibly being TRBD2 (6 bases). From germline, CDR1 is LGHNA and CDR2 YSLEER. The CDR3 extends over 15 amino acids. With 1 base removed from V and 1 base from J, the gap between germline ends came to 8 bases. This CDR3 reads CASSQGRGSYNEQFF. DNA for the CDR3: TGCGCCAGCAGCCAAGGGCGGGGTTCCTACAATGAGCAGTTCTTC.

The V and J genes are TRBV6-6 and TRBJ2-3; 10 bases are a match to TRBD1. The germline V gene has CDR1 MNHNY and CDR2 SVGAGI (reference sequence). J lost 1 base, V lost 5 bases, and 3 bases had no gene match. This CDR3 comprises 15 residues. DNA of the CDR3: TGTGCCAGCAGTGCGACAGGGGGCCGCACAGATACGCAGTATTTT. Its translation: CASSATGGRTDTQYF.

Note on this clone: This sample includes further DNA sequences coding for the same CDR3. The V gene is TRBV5-1, the J gene TRBJ2-7, with 8 bases matching TRBD1. The CDR3 is made up of 13 amino acids. V gave up 4 bases and J gave up 5 bases; unmatched junction bases: 5. Germline-derived CDR1 and CDR2 are SGHRS and YFSETQ. CDR3 in DNA: TGCGCCAGCAGCCCGGACAGGGTCGACGAGCAGTACTTC. Translated, it gives CASSPDRVDEQYF.

The chain carries TRBV5-4 and TRBJ1-1; tentatively, D is TRBD1 (6 bases). Trimming took off 3 bases at V and 6 bases at J, with 15 bases between the two ends. In germline, CDR1 is SGHNT, CDR2 YYREEE (reference sequence). The CDR3 is 14 amino acids. As DNA, the CDR3 is TGTGCCAGCAGCTCTATGGACAGTTGGGCTGAAGCTTTCTTT. It codes for CASSSMDSWAEAFF.